One T cell receptor (beta chain) is described in this entry. Its antigen is unidentified. Other DNA sequences in this specimen translate into the identical CDR3. This entry comes from a study of shared clonotypes between healthy human individuals. Study at large: CD4 naive cells filled three plates per donor, CD4 memory three, CD8 naive two and CD8 memory one.

The assay was immunoSEQ multiplex PCR, and TCRdb's table has in-frame clones only and misses some. The table includes about 1 million clones, around 75% detected once. Whole-study findings and limits: Only a few donors were included, so the genetic and exposure-history diversity represented was limited.

This CDR3 is 15 amino acids long. With 1 base removed from V and 4 bases from J, the gap between germline ends came to 9 bases. CDR1 and CDR2 from the germline V gene are SGHRS and YFSETQ. V and J are TRBV5-1 and TRBJ2-6; D is perhaps TRBD1 (6 bases). This TCR was sampled from a man aged 18-30 years in good health. The specimen was memory CD4+ T cells sorted from blood. Subset meaning: CD45RA-negative fraction. CDR3 sequence reads: CASSLSGAGANVLTF. The CDR3 nucleotides are TGCGCCAGCAGCTTGTCAGGGGCCGGGGCCAACGTCCTGACTTTC.